Presented here are 13 T cell receptor beta chains from one specimen sequenced in a study of blood T cell repertoires in COVID-19 (dated by TCRdb to the early 2020s). The receptor library was made with the immunoSEQ multiplex PCR assay. Here the immuneACCESS table is served through TCRdb, limited to in-frame sequences with V and J called. Missing clones are a known gap in these copies; in checked studies unresolved V genes cover under half, and the rest lacks a known reason. This sample lists tens of thousands of clones; around nine tenths were detected once. The top ten clones comprise roughly 8% of the sample. The sample was peripheral blood. The receptor source for this set is a man aged 80 or over with active or convalescent COVID-19.

The chain combines TRBV7-9 with TRBJ2-5; TRBD1 might be the D (6 bases). V was cut by 7 bases and J by 5 bases, with 14 bases left in between. CDR3 length equals 13 residues. From germline, CDR1 is SEHNR and CDR2 FQNEAQ (reference sequence). CDR3 sequence (DNA): TGTGCCAGCACCTATACAGGGCGGGAGACCCAGTACTTC. Protein product: CASTYTGRETQYF.

The chain uses TRBV3-1 (or the pseudogene TRBV3-2) and TRBJ2-3; the D gene is possibly TRBD2 (6 bases). This CDR3 contains 16 residues. V gave up 4 bases and J gave up 6 bases, with 20 bases separating them. Germline V gives CDR1 LGHDT, CDR2 YNNKEL (reference sequence). The CDR3 sequence is CASSRPPGVGADTQYF. CDR3 in DNA: TGTGCCAGCAGCCGACCACCGGGAGTGGGTGCCGATACGCAGTATTTT.

In its sample, this clone was seen once. V and J are TRBV3-1 (or the pseudogene TRBV3-2) and TRBJ1-6; D not resolved. The V and J ends lost 1 base and 5 bases respectively, with 6 bases between them. The length of the CDR3 is 14 residues. The germline gives CDR1 LGHDT, CDR2 YNNKEL (reference sequence). The DNA for the CDR3 is TGTGCCAGCAGCCAAGTTGCGGATAATTCACCCCTCCACTTT. This encodes CASSQVADNSPLHF.

V gene TRBV19 combines with J gene TRBJ2-2, with D perhaps TRBD2 (6 bases). The CDR3 runs to 14 residues. V lost 4 bases, J lost 3 bases, and 9 bases lay in between. The V gene's germline CDR1 is LNHDA and CDR2 SQIVND (reference sequence). CDR3 residues: CASSTSVDTGELFF. CDR3 coding DNA: TGTGCCAGTAGTACTAGCGTAGACACCGGGGAGCTGTTTTTT.

This chain uses TRBV28 with TRBJ1-4, with 9 bases lining up with TRBD1. Germline-derived CDR1 and CDR2 are MDHEN and SYDVKM. The CDR3 is made up of 17 amino acids. The trim removed 7 bases at V and 6 bases at J, leaving 15 bases unmatched. CDR3: CASTHLIEGDRDEKLFF. The CDR3 DNA follows: TGTGCCAGCACACACTTAATAGAGGGGGACAGGGATGAAAAACTGTTTTTT. Full variable domain (outside the CDR3, taken from reference TRBV28 and TRBJ1-4): DVKVTQSSRYLVKRTGEKVFLECVQDMDHENMFWYRQDPGLGLRLIYFSYDVKMKEKGDIPEGYSVSREKKERFSLILESASTNQTSMYLCASTHLIEGDRDEKLFFGSGTQLSVL.

The chain recombines TRBV12-3 or TRBV12-4 with TRBJ2-7, with 8 bases identical to TRBD2. This CDR3 spans 12 amino acids. Germline trimming cut 3 bases from V and 9 bases from J; bases unmatched to any gene: 4. CDR3 sequence: CASSFGGAAQYV. The CDR3 DNA is TGTGCCAGCAGTTTCGGGGGGGCCGCGCAGTACGTC.

In this sample, this clone turned up a few times. This chain uses TRBV3-1 (or the pseudogene TRBV3-2) with TRBJ1-5, with unresolved D. The germline V and J ends were trimmed by 0 bases and 5 bases, with 8 bases remaining between them. The CDR3 covers 14 residues. The germline gives CDR1 LGHDT, CDR2 YNNKEL (reference sequence). The CDR3 loop is CASSQDSNYQPQHF. The CDR3 nucleotides read TGTGCCAGCAGCCAAGACAGTAATTATCAGCCCCAGCATTTT.

The chain combines TRBV11-2 with TRBJ1-3; 7 positions match TRBD1. The CDR3 contains 16 residues. The ends lost 5 bases at V and 2 bases at J; junction bases unmatched: 9. Germline V gives CDR1 SGHAT, CDR2 FQNNGV. CDR3 sequence (DNA): TGTGCCAGCAGCACGCACAGGGGAGCCGCTGGAAACACCATATATTTT. Its protein product is CASSTHRGAAGNTIYF.

The chain is built from TRBV5-8 and TRBJ2-3, with D perhaps matching TRBD2 (6 bases). CDR1 SGHTS and CDR2 YDEGEE come from the germline V gene. The CDR3 is 15 amino acids. Trimming took off 4 bases at V and 0 bases at J, with 12 bases between the two ends. The CDR3 loop is CASSPRERSTDTQYF. CDR3 nucleotide sequence: TGTGCCAGCAGCCCCCGGGAGCGGAGCACAGATACGCAGTATTTT.

This CDR3 is CASSPALGVNEQFF. The DNA for the CDR3 is TGTGCCAGCAGTCCCGCCCTAGGTGTCAATGAGCAGTTCTTC. The chain links TRBV28 to TRBJ2-1; D gene unclear. The CDR3 runs 14 residues. The V end was cut by 5 bases, the J end by 6 bases, with 14 bases between. Germline assignment: CDR1 MDHEN and CDR2 SYDVKM.

This clone turned up a few times. This chain uses TRBV28 with TRBJ2-3, with 9 bases lining up with TRBD2. Trimming removed 3 bases from V and 4 bases from J; junction bases left unmatched: 8. The germline V gene has CDR1 MDHEN and CDR2 SYDVKM. There are 16 residues in the CDR3. CDR3 bases: TGTGCCAGCAGTTTTTTTGAAGCGGGGGGATCAGATACGCAGTATTTT. Protein product: CASSFFEAGGSDTQYF.

Notes on this clone: At one end, the junction sequence differs from germline, possibly due to a read error. This rearrangement joins TRBV4-2 to TRBJ2-1; weak D call: TRBD2 (5 bases). Germline V gene sequence: CDR1 LGHNA, CDR2 YNFKEQ. CDR3 length equals 16 residues. DNA of the CDR3: TGTGCCAACAGCCAAGACCCCCACGGGGATTACAATGAGCAGTTCTTC. Its protein is CANSQDPHGDYNEQFF.

DNA of the CDR3: TGTGCCAGCAGCGAGGCCCTGAACACTGAAGCTTTCTTT. Translation gives CASSEALNTEAFF. The chain employs TRBV2 and TRBJ1-1; no firm D call. This CDR3 spans 13 amino acids. Germline assignment: CDR1 SNHLY and CDR2 FYNNEI. Trimming took 6 bases from V and 0 from J, leaving 8 bases between them.